The clone carrying this TCR beta chain came up a few times. Separate cDNA molecules received unique molecular identifiers, which the library attached to them. TCRdb recomputed calls from the RACE reads with MiXCR, one row per CDR3 protein. The repertoire holds approximately 320,000 distinct CDR3 sequences, roughly 6% seen once, with less than 9% in the top ten. Trimming cost V 5 bases and J 4 bases, with 18 bases left between them. CDR1 is LNHNV, CDR2 YYDKDF, per germline (reference sequence). The CDR3 spans 16 residues. As to time point: pre-sensitization, week 0. Indicated treatment: therapeutic diphenylcyclopropenone sensitization with weekly scalp DPC. The source of the sample is a study of human T cells and chemical hapten exposure.

The clonotype originates from a woman between 18 and 30 years old with alopecia areata. Some clones in this sample may be carry-over from other donors' samples. The rearrangement uses TRBV15 and TRBJ2-4; perhaps D is TRBD1 or TRBD2 (5 bases each). This specimen consisted of whole blood, obtained in connection with sensitization to the hapten diphenylcyclopropenone (DPC). CDR3 sequence reads: CATSGDLQAAKNIQYF. As DNA, the CDR3 is TGTGCCACCAGCGGGGACCTTCAGGCCGCTAAAAACATTCAGTACTTC. Full variable domain (remainder filled in from reference TRBV15 and TRBJ2-4): DAMVIQNPRYQVTQFGKPVTLSCSQTLNHNVMYWYQQKSSQAPKLLFHYYDKDFNNEADTPDNFQSRRPNTSFCFLDIRSPGLGDTAMYLCATSGDLQAAKNIQYFGAGTRLSVL.